The present entry profiles one T cell receptor beta chain with its context. It lacks a known antigen. No much larger clone exists at a distance of one base, and base qualities are not known. The immunoSEQ hsTCRB v3.0 assay was used at survey level resolution to sequence the TRB variable region. TRB sequencing targeted a depth of about 35,000-50,000 T-cell genomes per sample. Pooled TRB libraries were sequenced on an Illumina MiSeq with a v3 150-cycle kit. Per the source publication's procedure: Repertoire analysis was run in R within a reproducible Nextflow workflow that covered QC, data transformation and analysis. LymphoSeq2, an R package for AIRR-Seq data exploration, was used to implement custom analyses. A few samples that produced fewer than 5000 total TRB sequences were removed, so 150 to 200 HIV repertoires were analyzed. Among the roughly 200 retained HIV repertoires, 55 to 65 were collected before ART initiation and 129 were collected after ART initiation. Repertoires were downsampled to 5000 TRB nucleotide sequences, and summary statistics were averaged over 100 downsampling iterations. TRB sequences were retained for analysis only if CDR3 regions of at least seven amino acids were present. Diversity was assessed using a clonality score derived from Shannon entropy and using the Gini coefficient. Repertoire networks linked the top 5000 CDR3 amino acid sequences whenever two sequences differed by an edit distance of one. For TRB CDR3 amino acid sequences, antigen specificity groups and MHC restriction were predicted with GLIPH2. To flag known CMV, EBV, HIV or tissue antigen associations, CDR3 amino acid sequences were matched against VDJdb and McPAS-TCR. Pre-ART, post-ART and control groups were compared with Wilcoxon signed-rank tests and Holm-Bonferroni correction. The immuneACCESS repertoire file appears here via TCRdb, limited to in-frame rearrangements. These files lack a portion of the clones; in checked studies, under half of the deficit traces to unresolved V genes, and the cause of the others is not known. The DNA was the basis for D and trimming; V, J and clone size are from that table. A total of 25,000 to 35,000 clones appear in this sample, 90% to 95% of them only once. Around 7.6% of the sample comes from the top ten.

The data were taken from a study of long-term antiretroviral therapy in people with HIV (dated by TCRdb to between 2021 and 2024). Regarding the complete study: The earliest samples were collected approximately a decade before the 2015 WHO recommendation for immediate ART, a period when ART was typically delayed until CD4 counts fell. This retrospective serial study examined whether starting ART and sustained HIV suppression were associated with changes in the composition and diversity of the TRB repertoire in peripheral blood. A total of some 210 cryopreserved PBMC samples were contributed to the cohort by 30 adults with confirmed HIV infection, with samples collected serially over a mean of 6 years (range 1-12). Among the approximately 27 participants with HIV, eleven to twelve were female. No cross-contamination during QIAcube processing was seen in test extractions of a monoclonal T-cell line run alongside around 31 polyclonal samples. The full study reports these points: Expanded TRB clones identified before ART initiation dominated the repertoire across all time points, though the dominance fluctuated and decreased in many PLHIV after ART. Starting ART was linked to a significant rise in TRB diversity, yet even after long-term ART the diversity remained significantly lower than in transplant donor controls. No data were available on ART adherence, viral resistance or therapy changes, limiting inferences about post-ART repertoire changes. The samples span the years 2004 to 2017, and the ART regimens used at that time may not be as effective as current regimens. Owing to limited PBMC availability, only the TCR beta chain was sequenced, without alpha chain pairing. Unsorted PBMC were profiled instead of sorted CD4+ and CD8+ T cells because pre-ART samples had limited cell numbers. CDR3 length ranges in HIV repertoires were narrower than in controls, and network structure suggested an antigen-experienced repertoire with only a slight naive shift after ART.

Inclusion was restricted to participants for whom at least one PBMC sample before ART initiation and at least two post-ART samples were available. All participants with HIV were treated in the United States of America. Cryopreserved samples of about 0.9-11 million PBMC were thawed and washed before DNA extraction. At the time of the earliest PBMC sample, participants with HIV were aged between about 23 and 54 years. PBMC samples from each participant spanned 1-4 timepoints before ART initiation and 2-8 timepoints after ART initiation, with a median of 7 samples. Serial HIV viral load, CD4+ T-cell count, ART history and demographic data were obtained for every participant. A Qiagen kit on a QIAcube was used to extract genomic DNA from unsorted PBMC, with samples processed in batches of 12. V and J lose 1 base and 8 bases, and a span of 17 bases separates them. Via the germline V gene (reference sequence), CDR1 is SEHNR and CDR2 FQNEAQ. The CDR3 numbers 15 residues from cysteine through phenylalanine. Solely the CDR3 DNA is kept, with 45 bases framed from the first base.

The chain employs TRBV7-9 and TRBJ1-2; a confident D gene designation cannot be given. The sequence came from a man aged 25-40 years with HIV. Sequenced here: unsorted PBMCs, sampled 6 to 6.5 years after starting antiretroviral therapy. The CDR3 protein: CASSLELGIHKGYTF. Read as DNA, the sequence is TGTGCCAGCAGCTTAGAGTTGGGAATTCATAAGGGCTACACCTTC.